Below are 9 T cell receptor beta chains sequenced from a single sample in a study of T-cell reconstitution after alpha-beta-depleted transplantation in children. Molecular barcoding with unique molecular identifiers was used for the TCRbeta library. TCRdb passed the PCR reads through MiXCR, listing each CDR3 protein once. This table has around 580,000 distinct CDR3 sequences, roughly 23% appearing once. The sample was PBMCs, mostly from graft donor cells, taken 360 days after TCRalphabeta/CD19-depleted stem cell transplant. Receptors originate from a boy younger than two who had a stem cell transplant for acute myeloid leukemia, so the T cells may come from the graft donor.

This chain links TRBV12-3 or TRBV12-4 with TRBJ1-6; 10 bases fit TRBD1. The junction had 4 bases not matched to a gene; V was cut back by 6 bases and J by 5 bases. The CDR3 has 15 residues. The DNA of the CDR3 is TGTGCCAGCAGACGCGGGACAGGGGATAATTCACCCCTCCACTTT. It specifies CASRRGTGDNSPLHF.

The rearrangement uses TRBV7-2 and TRBJ2-2, with a tentative D call TRBD2 (5 bases). Germline loops: CDR1 SGHTA, CDR2 FQGNSA. V gave up 5 bases and J gave up 8 bases, with 21 bases separating them. This CDR3 is built from 16 residues. Here the CDR3 reads CASSLDFVPSRGELFF. CDR3 coding DNA: TGTGCCAGCAGCCTGGACTTTGTCCCCTCGAGGGGGGAGCTGTTTTTT.

This clonotype appeared a few times. The chain uses TRBV12-3 or TRBV12-4 and TRBJ1-1; D gene unclear. V gave up 0 bases and J gave up 1 base, with 12 bases separating them. The CDR3 length is 16 residues. CDR3 nucleotides: TGTGCCAGCAGTTTAGCCTCTACACGACCGAACACTGAAGCTTTCTTT. This translates into CASSLASTRPNTEAFF.

DNA of the CDR3: TGCAGTGCTAGTGCGGGTAATCAGCCCCAGCATTTT. Amino acids: CSASAGNQPQHF. This chain links TRBV20-1 with TRBJ1-5; D gene ambiguous. The germline V gene encodes CDR1 DFQATT and CDR2 SNEGSKA (reference sequence). Trimming pared 3 bases from V and 4 bases from J, leaving 7 bases between. CDR3 length equals 12 residues.

The sample holds many counts of this clonotype. The rearrangement links TRBV12-3 or TRBV12-4 to TRBJ2-7; TRBD1 matches at 8 bases. With V trimmed by 5 bases and J by 6 bases, 6 bases remained unmatched. CDR3 size: 13 residues. The CDR3, as DNA: TGTGCCAGCAGTCCCCGGACAGGGCGCGAGCAGTACGTC. Translated, it gives CASSPRTGREQYV.

Ten or more counts support this clonotype. V is TRBV7-2 and J is TRBJ1-3; D is ambiguous. This CDR3 spans 17 amino acids. CDR1 and CDR2 from the germline V gene are SGHTA and FQGNSA. Deletions cut 0 bases from V and 0 bases from J, with 12 bases between. CDR3 nucleotide sequence: TGTGCCAGCAGCTTAGCCAGGCAGTCCAGCTCTGGAAACACCATATATTTT. Residues: CASSLARQSSSGNTIYF.

This clonotype turned up a few times. The rearrangement uses TRBV5-6 and TRBJ2-7; 11 bases line up with TRBD1. Germline values: CDR1 SGHDT, CDR2 YYEEEE. The trim removed 4 bases at V and 2 bases at J, leaving 5 bases unmatched. The CDR3 is 15 residues long. DNA for the CDR3: TGTGCCAGCAGCCCTACGGGACAGGGGGCCTACGAGCAGTACTTC. Protein product: CASSPTGQGAYEQYF. The complete variable domain, with remaining parts taken from reference TRBV5-6 and TRBJ2-7, reads DAGVTQSPTHLIKTRGQQVTLRCSPKSGHDTVSWYQQALGQGPQFIFQYYEEEERQRGNFPDRFSGHQFPNYSSELNVNALLLGDSALYLCASSPTGQGAYEQYFGPGTRLTVT.

There are many counts of this clonotype. The chain carries TRBV3-1 and TRBJ2-2; D is perhaps TRBD2 (5 bases). Deletions cut 4 bases from V and 5 bases from J, with 17 bases between. The CDR3 is made up of 16 amino acids. From germline, CDR1 is LGHDT and CDR2 YNNKEL (reference sequence). CDR3 protein: CASSPPIAEETGELFF. The CDR3 DNA follows: TGTGCCAGCAGCCCCCCCATCGCGGAGGAAACCGGGGAGCTGTTTTTT.

The chain uses TRBV12-3 or TRBV12-4 and TRBJ1-3; no reliable D call. V dropped 5 bases and J dropped 2 bases, with 4 bases sitting between them. The CDR3 extends over 12 amino acids. The CDR3 loop is CASSQPGNTIYF. As DNA, the CDR3 is TGTGCCAGCAGTCAGCCTGGAAACACCATATATTTT.